This note documents a single T cell receptor (beta chain) sequence. What it recognizes is unknown. The PCR made use of 60 Vbeta and 13 Jbeta primers. Sequencing was performed with immunoSEQ multiplex PCR; in TCRdb, only in-frame clones are kept and a portion is missing. The sample includes 150,000 to 200,000 clones, around 82% seen only once; the top ten take 2% to 2.5%. This sample is drawn from a study of cytomegalovirus exposure and HLA in healthy donors. With V trimmed by 4 bases and J by 9 bases, 11 bases remained unmatched. The CDR3 is 15 residues long. Per germline, CDR1 MNHEY and CDR2 SMNVEV (reference sequence). When sampled, the donors appeared nominally healthy, though they likely had unrecorded immune exposures. Points from the study as a whole: Analyses of presence and absence presupposed an approximately uniform sequencing depth across donors.

Specimen: PBMCs. The V gene is TRBV27, the J gene TRBJ2-1; 8 bases line up with TRBD1. The source of this sequence is a man in his fifties or sixties in good health and CMV-seronegative. CDR3 nucleotides: TGTGCCAGCAGTTCCCCGGGCAGGGGGCAGGGTGAGCAGTTCTTC. This gives the protein CASSSPGRGQGEQFF.